This TCR beta chain was identified in a study of shared clonotypes between healthy human individuals. On this clone itself: The target antigen is unknown.

CDR1 is SQVTM, CDR2 ANQGSEA, per germline. After removal of 7 bases from V and 4 bases from J, the junction contained 9 bases not matched to a gene. This CDR3 contains 14 residues. The study, taken as a whole, reports: Larger estimated richness was generally seen in naive subsets than in memory subsets.

Sequencing used immunoSEQ multiplex PCR; TCRdb keeps in-frame clones, though not all of them. The sample carries 2.3 million or so clones, 85% to 95% recorded once. The chain has TRBV29-1 and TRBJ2-5, with 10 bases identical to TRBD1. This sequence was found in a man aged 18 to 29 in good health. Some clones in this sample may be carry-over from other donors' samples. The sample consisted of naive CD4+ T cells from PBMCs. Subset of the sample: CD45RA+ positively selected. The CDR3 spells CSGMGQGSGETQYF. CDR3 DNA sequence: TGCAGCGGTATGGGACAGGGGAGTGGAGAGACCCAGTACTTC. The whole variable domain, filled in from reference TRBV29-1 and TRBJ2-5, reads SAVISQKPSRDICQRGTSLTIQCQVDSQVTMMFWYRQQPGQSLTLIATANQGSEATYESGFVIDKFPISRPNLTFSTLTVSNMSPEDSSIYLCSGMGQGSGETQYFGPGTRLLVL.